This TCR beta chain was sequenced in a study of blood T cell repertoires in COVID-19. Looking at the study overall: The study drew acute and convalescent COVID-19 samples from the United States, Italy and Spain. The cDNA or gDNA used as material had been derived from T cells, B-cell-depleted T cells, or PBMCs.

The CDR3 is 16 residues long. CDR1 and CDR2 from the germline V gene are KGHSH and LQKENI. V lost 0 bases and J lost 7, with 15 bases in between. Authors' analysis steps: Scientists estimated how many nucleated cells there were by amplifying reference gene primers. This table comes from immunoSEQ multiplex PCR, and its TCRdb copy is limited to in-frame clones, with some not included. V and J calls and clone size are as listed in that table; D and trimming were resolved from the DNA. Counted here are a few hundred thousand clones, around 85% occurring once; the ten biggest clones make up 3.5% to 4%. The V gene is TRBV18, the J gene TRBJ1-4; a weak D match, TRBD1 (5 bases). The receptor was isolated from a woman aged 18 to 35 with acute or convalescent COVID-19. Sequencing input: peripheral blood. The CDR3 DNA is TGTGCCAGCTCACCACCGTGGCAGGGCTTTTTTGAAAAACTGTTTTTT. Encoded protein: CASSPPWQGFFEKLFF.